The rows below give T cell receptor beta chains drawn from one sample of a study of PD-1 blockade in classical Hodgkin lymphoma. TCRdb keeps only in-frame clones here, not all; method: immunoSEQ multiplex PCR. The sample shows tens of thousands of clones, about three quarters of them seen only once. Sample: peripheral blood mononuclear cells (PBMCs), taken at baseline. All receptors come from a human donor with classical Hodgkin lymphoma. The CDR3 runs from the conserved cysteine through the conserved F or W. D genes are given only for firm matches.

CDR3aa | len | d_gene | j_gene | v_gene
CASSQDLSQNTGELFF | 16 | . | TRBJ2-2 | TRBV4-3
CASSQAGGAPYEQYF | 15 | TRBD1 | TRBJ2-7 | TRBV4-1
CASSLGGQGNEKLFF | 15 | TRBD1 | TRBJ1-4 | TRBV7-9
CSVGSGYEQYF | 11 | . | TRBJ2-7 | TRBV29-1
CASSSEQGLKQYF | 13 | . | TRBJ2-7 | TRBV5-1
CAAGGGLEETQYF | 13 | . | TRBJ2-5 | TRBV19
CASSAERGGEETQYF | 15 | TRBD2 | TRBJ2-5 | TRBV2
CASSYLGTSNYEQYF | 15 | TRBD2 | TRBJ2-7 | TRBV6-6
CASIPRRGTEAFF | 13 | . | TRBJ1-1 | TRBV6-4
CASSLDLADTQYF | 13 | . | TRBJ2-3 | TRBV11-2
CASSLWDSPPNEQFF | 15 | TRBD1 | TRBJ2-1 | TRBV7-2
CASSLVAGVGTDTQYF | 16 | . | TRBJ2-3 | TRBV5-5
CATSGANVLTF | 11 | . | TRBJ2-6 | TRBV12-5
CASKWTGPKGYGYTF | 15 | TRBD1 | TRBJ1-2 | TRBV6-1
CATSGQSLVTDTQYF | 15 | . | TRBJ2-3 | TRBV15
CASSLEGTPYTGELFF | 16 | . | TRBJ2-2 | TRBV5-5